The clone carrying this T cell receptor (beta chain) was seen many times. The sample is drawn from a study of low-dose radiotherapy and immunotherapy resistance in tumors. TRAV- and TRBV-specific primers primed first-strand cDNA, covering alpha and beta chains. Amplification, which lasted approximately 20 PCR cycles, used a constant-region primer and V-primer adapter to amplify TCRs. TCRdb analysed the reads with MiXCR anew, one entry per CDR3 protein. This table has tens of thousands of distinct CDR3 sequences, 20% to 25% appearing once. The time point was: after trial treatment. Treatment in this sample: LDRT plus nivolumab, ipilimumab, low-dose cyclophosphamide and aspirin (RACIN trial). The receptor's source is a female donor with ovarian cancer. The input for sequencing was PBMCs, taken after low-dose radiotherapy plus immunotherapy.

The CDR3 spells CASSPQPAPAKNIQYF. The CDR3 bases are TGTGCCAGCAGCCCCCAGCCCGCACCGGCCAAAAACATTCAGTACTTC. The gene calls are TRBV5-5 and TRBJ2-4; no clear D. Deletions cut 4 bases from V and 1 base from J, with 15 bases between. CDR3 size: 16 residues. Germline CDR1 reads SGHKS; CDR2 reads YYEKEE (reference sequence). Using reference TRBV5-5 and TRBJ2-4 for the parts outside the CDR3, the full variable domain is DAGVTQSPTHLIKTRGQQVTLRCSPISGHKSVSWYQQVLGQGPQFIFQYYEKEERGRGNFPDRFSARQFPNYSSELNVNALLLGDSALYLCASSPQPAPAKNIQYFGAGTRLSVL.